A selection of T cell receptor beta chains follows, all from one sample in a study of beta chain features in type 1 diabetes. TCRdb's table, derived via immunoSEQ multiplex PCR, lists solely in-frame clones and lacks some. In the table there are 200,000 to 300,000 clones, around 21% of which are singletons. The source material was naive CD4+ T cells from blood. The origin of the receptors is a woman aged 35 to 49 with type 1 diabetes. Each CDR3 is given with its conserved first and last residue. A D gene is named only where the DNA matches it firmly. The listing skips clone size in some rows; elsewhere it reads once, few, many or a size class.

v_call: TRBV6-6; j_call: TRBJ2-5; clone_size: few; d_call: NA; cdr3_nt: TGTGCCAGTACAGGCTTGCAAGAAGAGACCCAGTACTTC; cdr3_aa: CASTGLQEETQYF
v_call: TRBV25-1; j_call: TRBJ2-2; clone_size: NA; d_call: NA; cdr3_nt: TGTGCCAGCAGTGAATCAATGGTGGGGGCCACCGGGGAGCTGTTTTTT; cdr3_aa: CASSESMVGATGELFF
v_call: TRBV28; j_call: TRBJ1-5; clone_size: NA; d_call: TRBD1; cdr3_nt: TGTGCCAGCAGTTTACCGGGACAGGGGAATCAGCCCCAGCATTTT; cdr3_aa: CASSLPGQGNQPQHF
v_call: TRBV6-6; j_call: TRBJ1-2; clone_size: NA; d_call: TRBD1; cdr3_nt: TGTGCCAGCAGTTATATTCAGGGGGCCTATGGCTACACCTTC; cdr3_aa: CASSYIQGAYGYTF
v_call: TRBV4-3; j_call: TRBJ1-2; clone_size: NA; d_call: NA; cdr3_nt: TGCGCCAGCAGCCAATCACAGGGTGCCGGCTACACCTTC; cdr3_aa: CASSQSQGAGYTF
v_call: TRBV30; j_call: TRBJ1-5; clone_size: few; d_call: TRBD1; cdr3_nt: TGTGCCTGGAGTCGGGGACAGGGTTATCAGCCCCAGCATTTT; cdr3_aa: CAWSRGQGYQPQHF
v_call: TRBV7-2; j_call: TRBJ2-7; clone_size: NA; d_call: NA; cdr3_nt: TGTGCCAGCAGCCGTCGGTCGGGACTGAGCGGGCACGAGCAGTACTTC; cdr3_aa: CASSRRSGLSGHEQYF
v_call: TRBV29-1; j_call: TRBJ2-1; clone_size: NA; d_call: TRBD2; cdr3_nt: TGCAGCGTTGTGCCTAGCGGAGTAGGTGAGCAGTTCTTC; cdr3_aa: CSVVPSGVGEQFF
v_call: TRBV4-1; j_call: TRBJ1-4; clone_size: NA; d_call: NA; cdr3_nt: TGCGCCAGCAGCCAAGAGGCCTCAACTAATGAAAAACTGTTTTTT; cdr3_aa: CASSQEASTNEKLFF
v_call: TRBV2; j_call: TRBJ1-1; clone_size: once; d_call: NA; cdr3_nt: TGTGCCAGCAGTGAAATCTTGGGAGGGATGGGCACTGAAGCTTTCTTT; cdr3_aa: CASSEILGGMGTEAFF
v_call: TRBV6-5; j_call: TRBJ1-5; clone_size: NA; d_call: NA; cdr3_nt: TGTGCCAGCAGTTACTCGAGATGGAATCAGCCCCAGCATTTT; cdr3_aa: CASSYSRWNQPQHF
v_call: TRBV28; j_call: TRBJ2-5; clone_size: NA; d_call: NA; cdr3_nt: TGTGCCAGCAGTTCGACGGGTGTTGGGGAGACCCAGTACTTC; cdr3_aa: CASSSTGVGETQYF
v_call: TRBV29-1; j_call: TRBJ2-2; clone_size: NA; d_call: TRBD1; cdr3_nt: TGCAGCGTTGAGTCAGGACAGGGATGGACCGGGGAGCTGTTTTTT; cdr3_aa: CSVESGQGWTGELFF
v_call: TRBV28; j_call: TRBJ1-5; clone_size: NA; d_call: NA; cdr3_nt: TGTGCCAGCAATAAGTGGGCAGGGCTCAATCAGCCCCAGCATTTT; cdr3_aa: CASNKWAGLNQPQHF
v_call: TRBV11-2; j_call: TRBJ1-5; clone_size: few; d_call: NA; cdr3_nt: TGTGCCAGCTCGCGGGTGGGACAGCCCCAGCATTTT; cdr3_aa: CASSRVGQPQHF
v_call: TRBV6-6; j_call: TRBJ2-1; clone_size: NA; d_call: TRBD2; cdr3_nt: TGTGCCAGCAGTCAGACTAGCGGGGCTTACAATGAGCAGTTCTTC; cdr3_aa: CASSQTSGAYNEQFF
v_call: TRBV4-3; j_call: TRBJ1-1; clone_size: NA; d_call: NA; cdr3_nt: TGCGCCAGCAGCCAAGTAGGAGGGACTGAAGCTTTCTTT; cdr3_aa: CASSQVGGTEAFF
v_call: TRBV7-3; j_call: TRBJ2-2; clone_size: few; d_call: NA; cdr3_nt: TGTGCCAGCAGCTTAATGGGGGCAGGCGGGGAGCTGTTTTTT; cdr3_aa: CASSLMGAGGELFF
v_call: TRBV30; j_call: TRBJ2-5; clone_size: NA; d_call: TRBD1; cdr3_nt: TGTGCCTGGTCTCTCGGACAGGGAGAGACCCAGTACTTC; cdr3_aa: CAWSLGQGETQYF
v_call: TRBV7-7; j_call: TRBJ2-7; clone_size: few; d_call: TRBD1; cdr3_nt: TGTGCCAGCAGCTTAGCGGGGACAGCCGAGCAGTACTTC; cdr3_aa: CASSLAGTAEQYF
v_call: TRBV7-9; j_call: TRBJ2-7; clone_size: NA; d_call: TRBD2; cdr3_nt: TGTGCCAGCAGCCTAACTAGCGGGAGCGACGAGCAGTACTTC; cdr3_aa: CASSLTSGSDEQYF
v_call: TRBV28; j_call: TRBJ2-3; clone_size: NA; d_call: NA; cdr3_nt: TGTGCCAGCAGTTCTGGCACAGATACGCAGTATTTT; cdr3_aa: CASSSGTDTQYF
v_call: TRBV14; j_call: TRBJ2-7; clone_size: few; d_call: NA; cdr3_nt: TGTGCCAGCAGCCTAAGCCTGGCGGGGCTTAGCTCCTACGAGCAGTACTTC; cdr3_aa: CASSLSLAGLSSYEQYF
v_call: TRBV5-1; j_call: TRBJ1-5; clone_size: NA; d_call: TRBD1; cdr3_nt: TGCGCCAGCAGCTCCATCGGACAGGACGGTGAACCCCAGCATTTT; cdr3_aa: CASSSIGQDGEPQHF
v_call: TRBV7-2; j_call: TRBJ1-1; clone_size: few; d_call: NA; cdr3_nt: TGTGCCAGCAGCTTGACAGCTAACACTGAAGCTTTCTTT; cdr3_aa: CASSLTANTEAFF
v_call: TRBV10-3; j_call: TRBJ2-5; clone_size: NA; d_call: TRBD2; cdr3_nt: TGTGCCATCCGTACCGGGACTAGCGGCCAAGAGACCCAGTACTTC; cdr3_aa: CAIRTGTSGQETQYF
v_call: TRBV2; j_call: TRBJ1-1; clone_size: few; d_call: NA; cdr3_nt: TGTGCCAGCAGTCAGAACCCCGTCACTGAAGCTTTCTTT; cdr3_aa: CASSQNPVTEAFF
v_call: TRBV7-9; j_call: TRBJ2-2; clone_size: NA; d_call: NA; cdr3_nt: TGTGCCAGCAGCTTAGGAGGACTCACCGGGGAGCTGTTTTTT; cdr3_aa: CASSLGGLTGELFF
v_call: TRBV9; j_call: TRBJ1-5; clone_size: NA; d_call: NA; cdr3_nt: TGTGCCAGCAGCGCCGACAGTTTCAATCAGCCCCAGCATTTT; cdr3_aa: CASSADSFNQPQHF
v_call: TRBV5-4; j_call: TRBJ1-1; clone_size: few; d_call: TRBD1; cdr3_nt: TGTGCCAGCAGCGTACAGGGGAGTTTAACTGAAGCTTTCTTT; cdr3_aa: CASSVQGSLTEAFF
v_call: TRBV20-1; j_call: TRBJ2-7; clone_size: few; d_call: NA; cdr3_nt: TGCAGTGCTGGGAGTAACGAGCAGTACTTC; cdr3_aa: CSAGSNEQYF
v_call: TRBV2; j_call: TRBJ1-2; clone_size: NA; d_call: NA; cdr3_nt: TGTGCCAGCAGTGCTTCATCGGGTTATGGCTACACCTTC; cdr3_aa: CASSASSGYGYTF